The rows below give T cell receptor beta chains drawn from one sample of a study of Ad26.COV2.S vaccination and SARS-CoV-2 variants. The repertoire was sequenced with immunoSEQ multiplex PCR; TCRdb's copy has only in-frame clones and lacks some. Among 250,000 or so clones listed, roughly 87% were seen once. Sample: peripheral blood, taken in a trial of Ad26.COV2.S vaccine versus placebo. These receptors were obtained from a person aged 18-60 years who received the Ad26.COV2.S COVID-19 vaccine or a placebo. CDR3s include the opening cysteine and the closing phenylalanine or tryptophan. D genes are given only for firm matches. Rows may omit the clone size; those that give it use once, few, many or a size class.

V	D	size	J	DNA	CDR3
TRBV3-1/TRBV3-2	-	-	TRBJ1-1	TGTGCCAGCAGCCCTGACAGTAACACTGAAGCTTTCTTT	CASSPDSNTEAFF
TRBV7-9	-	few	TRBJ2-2	TGTGCCAGCAGTTACGCCGCGAACACCGGGGAGCTGTTTTTT	CASSYAANTGELFF
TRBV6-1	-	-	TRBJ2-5	TGTGCCAGCAGTGAGTGGGCGCAGGGAAAGACCCAGTACTTC	CASSEWAQGKTQYF
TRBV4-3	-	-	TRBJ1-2	TGCGCCAGCAGCCAAGACGGGGGCTATGGCTACACCTTC	CASSQDGGYGYTF
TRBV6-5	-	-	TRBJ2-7	TGTGCCAGCACCCCAGAGGCAGGGCGGTACGAGCAGTACTTC	CASTPEAGRYEQYF
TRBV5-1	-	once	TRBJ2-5	TGCGCCAGCAGCCCAGGGCTGTGGGTCCAAGAGACCCAGTACTTC	CASSPGLWVQETQYF
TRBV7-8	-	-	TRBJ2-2	TGTGCCAGCAGCTTAGAGAGGACACTCGGGGAGCTGTTTTTT	CASSLERTLGELFF
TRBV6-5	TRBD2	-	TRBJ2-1	TGTGCCAGCAGTTACGAGGGACTAGGCCTATACAATGAGCAGTTCTTC	CASSYEGLGLYNEQFF
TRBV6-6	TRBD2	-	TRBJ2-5	TGTGCCAGCAAAAGCGGGGGGGCAGGAGAGACCCAGTACTTC	CASKSGGAGETQYF
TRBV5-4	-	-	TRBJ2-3	TGTGCCAGCAGCCCGGGGTTTCGAGGGGATACGCAGTATTTT	CASSPGFRGDTQYF
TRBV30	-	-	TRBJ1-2	TGTGCCTGGAGTGTAAGCGTTGGTGGCTACACCTTC	CAWSVSVGGYTF